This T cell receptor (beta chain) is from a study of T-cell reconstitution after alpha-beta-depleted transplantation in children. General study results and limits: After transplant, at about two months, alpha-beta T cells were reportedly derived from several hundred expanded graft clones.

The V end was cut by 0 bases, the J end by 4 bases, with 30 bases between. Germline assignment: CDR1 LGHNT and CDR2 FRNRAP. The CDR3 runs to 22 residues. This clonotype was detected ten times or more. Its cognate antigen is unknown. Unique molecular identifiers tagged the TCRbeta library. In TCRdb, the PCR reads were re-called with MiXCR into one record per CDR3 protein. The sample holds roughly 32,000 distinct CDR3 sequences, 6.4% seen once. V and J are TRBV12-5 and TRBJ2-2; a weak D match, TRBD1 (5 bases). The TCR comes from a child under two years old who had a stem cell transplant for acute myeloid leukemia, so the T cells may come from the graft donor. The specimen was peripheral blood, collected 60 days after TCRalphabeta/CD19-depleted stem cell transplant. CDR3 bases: TGTGCTAGTGGTTTGGTACCTTCCGTGGCAGGGCTACCTGGGCCATCCACCGGGGAGCTGTTTTTT. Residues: CASGLVPSVAGLPGPSTGELFF. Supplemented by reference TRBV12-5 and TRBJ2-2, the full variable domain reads DARVTQTPRHKVTEMGQEVTMRCQPILGHNTVFWYRQTMMQGLELLAYFRNRAPLDDSGMPKDRFSAEMPDATLATLKIQPSEPRDSAVYFCASGLVPSVAGLPGPSTGELFFGEGSRLTVL.